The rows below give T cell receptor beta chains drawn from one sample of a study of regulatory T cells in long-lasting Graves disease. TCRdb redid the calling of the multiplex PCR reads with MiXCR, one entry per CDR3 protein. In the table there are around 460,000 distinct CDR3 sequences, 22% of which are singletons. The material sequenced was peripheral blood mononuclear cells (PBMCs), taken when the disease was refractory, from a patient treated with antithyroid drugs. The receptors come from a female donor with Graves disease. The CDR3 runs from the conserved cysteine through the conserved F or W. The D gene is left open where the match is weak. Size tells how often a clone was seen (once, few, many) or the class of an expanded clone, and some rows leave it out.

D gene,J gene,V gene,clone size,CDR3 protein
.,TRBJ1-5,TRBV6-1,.,CASSPDWAFYSNQPQHF
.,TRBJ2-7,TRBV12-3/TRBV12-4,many,CASRKVISYEQYF
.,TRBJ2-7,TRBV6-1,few,CASSIQGKQYF
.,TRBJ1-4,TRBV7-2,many,CASSLSWVTNEKLFF
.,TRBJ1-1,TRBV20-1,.,CSAAAPEAFF
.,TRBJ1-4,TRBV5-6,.,CASSLVLGVDEKLFF
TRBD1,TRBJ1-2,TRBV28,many,CASSEGTDNYGYTF
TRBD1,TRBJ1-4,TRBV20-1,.,CSARSPGGSNEKLFF
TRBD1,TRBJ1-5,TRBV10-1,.,CASSLTGDLNQPQHF
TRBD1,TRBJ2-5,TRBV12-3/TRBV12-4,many,CASTLDRGPFGLETQYF
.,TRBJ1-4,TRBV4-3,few,CASSQDRGDYEKLFF
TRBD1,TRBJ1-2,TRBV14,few,CASSHEDRVYGYTF
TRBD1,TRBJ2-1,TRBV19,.,CATIGTVYNEQFF
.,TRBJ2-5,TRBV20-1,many,CSARATGQETQYF
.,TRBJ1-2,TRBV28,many,CASSPPDVGVGYTF
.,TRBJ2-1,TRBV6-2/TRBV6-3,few,CASRRTSFSYNEQFF
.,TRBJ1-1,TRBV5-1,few,CASSKDRVNTEAFF
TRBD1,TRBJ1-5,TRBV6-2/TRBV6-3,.,CASSYTRQGAQPQHF
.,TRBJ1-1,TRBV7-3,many,CASSREMNTEAFF
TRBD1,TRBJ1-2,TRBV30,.,CAWGIRDRGNYGYTF
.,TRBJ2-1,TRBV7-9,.,CASSLHHTWAQFF
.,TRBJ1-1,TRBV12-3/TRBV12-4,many,CASSTTGSNTEAFF
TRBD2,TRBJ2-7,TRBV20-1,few,CSVGTSGEDEQYF
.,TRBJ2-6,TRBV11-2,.,CASSEPRFGANVLTF
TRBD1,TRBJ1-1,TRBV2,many,CASSELGTAGTEAFF
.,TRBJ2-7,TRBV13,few,CASSLEDRSYEQYF
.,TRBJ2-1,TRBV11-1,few,CASRSNKAKRNEQFF
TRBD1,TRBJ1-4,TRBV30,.,CAWASGGYEKLFF
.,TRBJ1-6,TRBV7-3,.,CASSLTRDVNSPLHF
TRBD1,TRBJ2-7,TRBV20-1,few,CSATTRQGVHEQYF
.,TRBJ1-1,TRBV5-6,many,CASASASRWDTEAFF
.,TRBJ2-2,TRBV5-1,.,CAISGTGELFF
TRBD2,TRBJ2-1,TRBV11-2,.,CASSLGLAWEDEQFF
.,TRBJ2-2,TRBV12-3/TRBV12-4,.,CASSLSPVLPGELFF
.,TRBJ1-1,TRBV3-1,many,CASSLRRYQAFF
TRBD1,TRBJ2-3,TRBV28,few,CASSLDRGTTQYF